These 3 T cell receptor beta chains originate from one sample sequenced in a study of blood T cell repertoires in COVID-19. Assay used: immunoSEQ multiplex PCR; TCRdb lists only in-frame clones, some missing. The data contain approximately 85,000 clones, around 91% of them singletons. Sequencing was done on a sample of peripheral blood. All receptors come from a woman aged 80 or over with active or convalescent COVID-19.

This sequence joins TRBV2 and TRBJ1-5; perhaps TRBD1 as D (6 bases). The V and J ends lost 8 bases and 6 bases respectively, with 11 bases between them. Looked up from germline, CDR1 is SNHLY and CDR2 is FYNNEI. CDR3 length: 12 amino acids. DNA of the CDR3: TGTGCCAGCTCAGGGGTAGGTCAGCCCCAGCATTTT. Translation gives CASSGVGQPQHF. Using reference TRBV2 and TRBJ1-5 for the parts outside the CDR3, the full variable domain is EPEVTQTPSHQVTQMGQEVILRCVPISNHLYFYWYRQILGQKVEFLVSFYNNEISEKSEIFDDQFSVERPDGSNFTLKIRSTKLEDSAMYFCASSGVGQPQHFGDGTRLSIL.

V usage is TRBV4-2 and J usage is TRBJ2-1, with 11 bases that match TRBD2. V lost 6 bases to trimming and J lost 9 bases; unmatched junction nucleotides: 13. Germline CDR1 is LGHNA and CDR2 is YNFKEQ. This CDR3 comprises 16 residues. CDR3 DNA sequence: TGTGCCAGCAGTCAAAACCGGCTAGCGGGAGGTAGTGAGCAGTTCTTC. It specifies CASSQNRLAGGSEQFF.

The V call is TRBV28, the J call TRBJ2-7, with 7 positions matching TRBD1. The germline V gene encodes CDR1 MDHEN and CDR2 SYDVKM. The ends lost 5 bases at V and 3 bases at J; junction bases unmatched: 10. The CDR3 runs 15 residues. CDR3 in amino acids: CASSPETGWVYEQYF. DNA of the CDR3: TGTGCCAGCAGTCCCGAGACAGGGTGGGTCTACGAGCAGTACTTC.